These 16 T cell receptor beta chains originate from one sample sequenced in a study of long-term antiretroviral therapy in people with HIV. It was version v3.0 of the immunoSEQ assay that was run at survey level. Some clones are missing from TCRdb's copy, which holds only in-frame ones; the method was immunoSEQ multiplex PCR. The sample holds under 20,000 clones, 70% to 90% seen once. The material sequenced was unsorted PBMCs, taken 0.1 years before starting antiretroviral therapy. The receptors shown here come from a man aged 18 to 30 with HIV.

The chain's CDR3 is CASSLGRLETQYF. The CDR3, as DNA: TGTGCCAGCAGCTTAGGAAGGTTGGAGACCCAGTACTTC. The chain recombines TRBV7-3 with TRBJ2-5; no definite D call. Trimming stripped 2 bases from V and 5 bases from J, with 9 bases between. CDR1 and CDR2 from the germline V gene are SGHTA and FQGTGA. CDR3 size: 13 residues.

The rearrangement uses TRBV7-2 and TRBJ1-4; D is ambiguous. CDR1 and CDR2 from the germline V gene are SGHTA and FQGNSA. The CDR3 covers 13 residues. V was cut by 2 bases and J by 8 bases, with 9 bases left in between. The CDR3 bases are TGTGCCAGCAGCTTAAATGGGAGGGAAAAACTGTTTTTT. Protein sequence: CASSLNGREKLFF.

This clone was recorded only once. The genes are TRBV28 and TRBJ2-3; D possibly uses TRBD1 or TRBD2 (5 bases each). Trimming took off 4 bases at V and 0 bases at J, with 14 bases between the two ends. CDR1 and CDR2 from the germline V gene are MDHEN and SYDVKM. The CDR3 sequence is 16 residues long. The CDR3 nucleotides read TGTGCCAGCAGTTATTTGGGTGGGGGTAGCACAGATACGCAGTATTTT. This sequence encodes CASSYLGGGSTDTQYF.

This clone was seen only a few times. The V and J genes are TRBV9 and TRBJ1-1; D is uncertain. The CDR3 totals 13 residues. The V end was cut by 0 bases, the J end by 2 bases, with 5 bases between. The germline V gene has CDR1 SGDLS and CDR2 YYNGEE. The CDR3 sequence is CASSVASNTEAFF. The CDR3, as DNA: TGTGCCAGCAGCGTAGCCTCTAACACTGAAGCTTTCTTT. The full variable domain, in which reference TRBV9 and TRBJ1-1 provide the parts outside the CDR3, is DSGVTQTPKHLITATGQRVTLRCSPRSGDLSVYWYQQSLDQGLQFLIQYYNGEERAKGNILERFSAQQFPDLHSELNLSSLELGDSALYFCASSVASNTEAFFGQGTRLTVV.

In DNA form, the CDR3 reads TGCGCCAGCAGCCAAACGGCCCCCTCGGGGATGGAAAGCTACACCTTC. Translating it yields CASSQTAPSGMESYTF. The gene calls are TRBV4-1 and TRBJ1-2; D unclear. CDR1 and CDR2 from the germline V gene are MGHRA and YSYEKL. The V and J ends lost 2 bases and 9 bases respectively, with 22 bases between them. This CDR3 contains 16 residues.

The V gene is TRBV5-1, the J gene TRBJ2-7; D might be TRBD1 (8 bases). Trimming left V 1 base short and J 4 bases short, with 24 bases between. CDR3 length: 18 residues. Germline V gene sequence: CDR1 SGHRS, CDR2 YFSETQ. The CDR3 reads CASSLPLESTGEGYEQYF. For the CDR3, the DNA is TGCGCCAGCAGCTTGCCCTTGGAATCGACAGGGGAGGGGTACGAGCAGTACTTC.

The chain is built from TRBV4-1 and TRBJ1-2; a possible D gene is TRBD1 (5 bases). Trimming took 8 bases from V and 7 from J, leaving 17 bases between them. Germline assignment: CDR1 MGHRA and CDR2 YSYEKL. This CDR3 is built from 13 residues. The CDR3, as DNA: TGCGCCAGCCGCTCCGGGACGCAGGTTGGCTACACCTTC. Its protein product is CASRSGTQVGYTF.

The chain has TRBV7-3 and TRBJ2-3; 11 bases fit TRBD2. With 5 bases clipped from V and 7 bases from J, the junction kept 11 bases outside the gene matches. This CDR3 has 16 amino acids. CDR1 is SGHTA and CDR2 is FQGTGA in the germline V gene. CDR3: CASSPGLAAVVNTQYF. For the CDR3, the DNA is TGTGCCAGCAGCCCGGGACTAGCGGCAGTTGTAAATACGCAGTATTTT.

V gene TRBV7-8 combines with J gene TRBJ2-7, with D tentatively TRBD1 or TRBD2 (6 bases each). The germline V gene encodes CDR1 SGHVS and CDR2 FQNEAQ. This CDR3 is built from 16 residues. V was trimmed by 1 base and J by 3 bases, leaving 16 bases between them. This CDR3 reads CASSLGGGKGLYEQYF. CDR3 nucleotides: TGTGCCAGCAGCTTAGGAGGGGGTAAGGGACTCTACGAGCAGTACTTC. The complete variable domain, with remaining parts taken from reference TRBV7-8 and TRBJ2-7, reads GAGVSQSPRYKVAKRGQDVALRCDPISGHVSLFWYQQALGQGPEFLTYFQNEAQLDKSGLPSDRFFAERPEGSVSTLKIQRTQQEDSAVYLCASSLGGGKGLYEQYFGPGTRLTVT.

V usage is TRBV2 and J usage is TRBJ2-3; D assignment may be TRBD1 or TRBD2 (5 bases each). CDR1 is SNHLY and CDR2 is FYNNEI in the germline V gene. V shed 0 bases and J shed 6 bases, with 16 bases lying between them. The CDR3 totals 16 residues. Written as DNA, the CDR3 is TGTGCCAGCAGTGAAGCGGGGCTAGCCCCGTGGGATACGCAGTATTTT. As protein: CASSEAGLAPWDTQYF. Filled out from reference TRBV2 and TRBJ2-3, the complete variable domain reads EPEVTQTPSHQVTQMGQEVILRCVPISNHLYFYWYRQILGQKVEFLVSFYNNEISEKSEIFDDQFSVERPDGSNFTLKIRSTKLEDSAMYFCASSEAGLAPWDTQYFGPGTRLTVL.

V gene TRBV4-1 combines with J gene TRBJ2-7; 10 nucleotides agree with TRBD1. Germline V gives CDR1 MGHRA, CDR2 YSYEKL. Trimming took 5 bases from V and 4 from J; bases not matched to a gene: 5. The CDR3 is 14 amino acids. The DNA for the CDR3 is TGCGCCAGCAGCTTGGGACAGGGGACTTACGAGCAGTACTTC. Translating it yields CASSLGQGTYEQYF.

By share, this clone ranks as medium-sized. V and J are TRBV14 and TRBJ1-1; D not resolved. This CDR3 has 16 residues. Germline V lookup: CDR1 SGHDN, CDR2 FVKESK. The V end lost 1 base, the J end lost 0 bases, and 12 bases lay between the germline ends. CDR3 sequence: CASSQVRGRVNTEAFF. The CDR3 DNA follows: TGTGCCAGCAGCCAAGTCCGAGGACGGGTGAACACTGAAGCTTTCTTT.

J is TRBJ2-7 and V is TRBV5-6; possibly TRBD1 for D (5 bases). Trimming stripped 2 bases from V and 6 bases from J, with 12 bases between. CDR1 SGHDT and CDR2 YYEEEE come from the germline V gene. This CDR3 is built from 13 residues. The CDR3 coding sequence is TGTGCCAGCAGCTTCCAAGCAGGGCGCGAGCAGTACTTC. Its protein is CASSFQAGREQYF.

This sequence joins TRBV29-1 and TRBJ2-7; D may be TRBD1 (5 bases). CDR1 is SQVTM and CDR2 is ANQGSEA in the germline V gene. There are 15 residues in the CDR3. V was clipped by 3 bases and J by 6 bases, with 21 bases between them. CDR3 residues: CSVEGPQGWDCEQYF. The CDR3 DNA follows: TGCAGCGTTGAGGGTCCCCAGGGATGGGATTGCGAGCAGTACTTC.

This chain connects TRBV7-2 to TRBJ1-1, with D hard to call. CDR3 length: 14 amino acids. V was trimmed by 1 base and J by 5 bases, leaving 11 bases between them. The germline V gene has CDR1 SGHTA and CDR2 FQGNSA. The CDR3 DNA reads TGTGCCAGCAGCTTAGGGCTGGGCCCAACTGAAGCTTTCTTT. Amino acids: CASSLGLGPTEAFF.

Only a few counts were recorded for this clone. The chain employs TRBV10-3 and TRBJ2-7; TRBD2 agrees at 8 bases. Looked up from germline, CDR1 is ENHRY and CDR2 is SYGVKD. Losses at the gene ends were 5 bases for V and 2 bases for J; bases not matched to a gene: 11. This CDR3 has 16 amino acids. The CDR3, as DNA: TGTGCCATCAGTATGAGTATGGCGGGGGGAACCTACGAGCAGTACTTC. Translated: CAISMSMAGGTYEQYF.